This entry features one T cell receptor beta chain sequence. Its antigen is not identified. Measured with immunoSEQ multiplex PCR; TCRdb has only the in-frame clones, and not every one. Here the sample spans some 2,000,000 clones, under 97% being singletons. Germline V gene lookup returns CDR1 GTSNPN and CDR2 SVGIG (reference sequence). The CDR3 sequence is 15 residues long. Trimming left V 8 bases short and J 0 bases short, with 17 bases between. These data belong to a study of shared clonotypes between healthy human individuals. Study-level background: Two female and a few male donors aged 18 to 49 were enrolled.

Study observations and caveats: Investigators expected sequencing depth to affect clonotype sharing among donors.

The V call is TRBV30, the J call TRBJ2-1, with D perhaps TRBD2 (6 bases). The specimen was naive CD4+ T cells sorted from blood. Specified subset: CD45RA+ positively selected. This TCR was sampled from a man between 18 and 35 years old in good health. As DNA, the CDR3 is TGTGCCGGCCGGGACTTATTTTTCTCCTACAATGAGCAGTTCTTC. Its protein product is CAGRDLFFSYNEQFF.